Listed below are T cell receptor beta chains from one sample, sequenced in a study of T cell repertoires in cytomegalovirus infection. Using its own MiXCR run on the reads, TCRdb lists one record per CDR3 protein. The profile covers some 180,000 distinct CDR3 sequences, with roughly 9.8% appearing a single time and around 4.4% taken by the ten largest. What was sequenced was PBMCs. The receptors originated from a human donor in good health (CMV status not recorded). Some clones in this sample may be carry-over from other donors' samples. CDR3s include the opening cysteine and the closing phenylalanine or tryptophan.

V gene: TRBV7-6
J gene: TRBJ2-7
CDR3 protein: CASSLGTQIYEQYF

V gene: TRBV7-2
J gene: TRBJ2-1
CDR3 protein: CASSLDGNHLSEQFF

V gene: TRBV12-3/TRBV12-4
J gene: TRBJ2-1
CDR3 protein: CASSRRTSGKDEQFF

V gene: TRBV7-2
J gene: TRBJ1-1
CDR3 protein: CASSSRSGTALMNTEAFF

V gene: TRBV6-6
J gene: TRBJ2-7
CDR3 protein: CASSYPLYEQYF

V gene: TRBV7-2
J gene: TRBJ2-1
CDR3 protein: CASSLGQGFYNEQFF

V gene: TRBV12-3/TRBV12-4
J gene: TRBJ1-1
CDR3 protein: CASSPPTGLYTEAFF

V gene: TRBV19
J gene: TRBJ2-1
CDR3 protein: CASTHAGGPHNEQFF

V gene: TRBV6-2/TRBV6-3
J gene: TRBJ2-7
CDR3 protein: CASSFFPGTSRSYEQYF

V gene: TRBV2
J gene: TRBJ1-6
CDR3 protein: CASSEGDRRNSPLHF

V gene: TRBV7-2
J gene: TRBJ2-5
CDR3 protein: CASSLGQTKETQYF

V gene: TRBV7-2
J gene: TRBJ2-5
CDR3 protein: CASSLKRETQYF

V gene: TRBV20-1
J gene: TRBJ1-1
CDR3 protein: CSARGQGRFSNTEAFF

V gene: TRBV7-8
J gene: TRBJ2-5
CDR3 protein: CASSHLAGERRLETQYF

V gene: TRBV28
J gene: TRBJ2-7
CDR3 protein: CASSQRGRSSYEQYF

V gene: TRBV28
J gene: TRBJ1-2
CDR3 protein: CASSLGRVRGYTF

V gene: TRBV11-2
J gene: TRBJ2-3
CDR3 protein: CASSPGTGDTQYF

V gene: TRBV14
J gene: TRBJ1-1
CDR3 protein: CASSQGVFTEAFF

V gene: TRBV7-2
J gene: TRBJ2-7
CDR3 protein: CASSLVWGLDEQYF

V gene: TRBV4-3
J gene: TRBJ2-5
CDR3 protein: CASSQGGLAFLSEETQYF

V gene: TRBV9
J gene: TRBJ1-2
CDR3 protein: CASSVTGQGFYGYTF

V gene: TRBV20-1
J gene: TRBJ2-7
CDR3 protein: CSAPPLAGNYEQYF

V gene: TRBV7-2
J gene: TRBJ2-7
CDR3 protein: CASSLSRGTYEQYF

V gene: TRBV28
J gene: TRBJ1-6
CDR3 protein: CASSLPGAGDSPLHF

V gene: TRBV29-1
J gene: TRBJ1-5
CDR3 protein: CSVESANQPQHF

V gene: TRBV5-6
J gene: TRBJ1-5
CDR3 protein: CASSVPGQANQPQHF

V gene: TRBV7-8
J gene: TRBJ2-7
CDR3 protein: CASSLAFLAGAYEQYF

V gene: TRBV18
J gene: TRBJ1-6
CDR3 protein: CASDAPWDSPLHF

V gene: TRBV4-3
J gene: TRBJ1-4
CDR3 protein: CASSLMTTGTNEKLFF

V gene: TRBV7-2
J gene: TRBJ1-4
CDR3 protein: CASSPTGTSGEKLFF

V gene: TRBV27
J gene: TRBJ1-1
CDR3 protein: CASSDPRGDTEAFF

V gene: TRBV11-2
J gene: TRBJ2-1
CDR3 protein: CASKRTQNNEQFF

V gene: TRBV20-1
J gene: TRBJ2-2
CDR3 protein: CSASLAGAGELFF

V gene: TRBV19
J gene: TRBJ1-3
CDR3 protein: CASSIAPRDSGNTIYF

V gene: TRBV6-2/TRBV6-3
J gene: TRBJ2-1
CDR3 protein: CASKDWTGGRNEQFF

V gene: TRBV7-2
J gene: TRBJ1-5
CDR3 protein: CASSSTGGNQPQHF

V gene: TRBV7-2
J gene: TRBJ2-2
CDR3 protein: CASSPRQGANTGELFF

V gene: TRBV28
J gene: TRBJ2-7
CDR3 protein: CASGTGTSGIWQYF

V gene: TRBV5-1
J gene: TRBJ2-7
CDR3 protein: CASSRGGQGGYEQYF

V gene: TRBV7-9
J gene: TRBJ2-3
CDR3 protein: CASTYGPPKSTDTQYF

V gene: TRBV5-4
J gene: TRBJ2-1
CDR3 protein: CASTQGEARYNEQFF

V gene: TRBV7-2
J gene: TRBJ2-1
CDR3 protein: CASSPYRVGEQFF

V gene: TRBV20-1
J gene: TRBJ1-5
CDR3 protein: CSARDQRGHQPQHF

V gene: TRBV29-1
J gene: TRBJ1-1
CDR3 protein: CSVEAQGYGEAFF

V gene: TRBV3-1
J gene: TRBJ1-1
CDR3 protein: CASSHDGSTEAFF

V gene: TRBV13
J gene: TRBJ2-7
CDR3 protein: CASTPQGGSYEQYF

V gene: TRBV7-3
J gene: TRBJ2-1
CDR3 protein: CASSQDRATSYNEQFF

V gene: TRBV6-2/TRBV6-3
J gene: TRBJ2-1
CDR3 protein: CASSYGLPSSYNEQFF

V gene: TRBV20-1
J gene: TRBJ2-7
CDR3 protein: CSASTAGGAYEQYF

V gene: TRBV7-2
J gene: TRBJ2-1
CDR3 protein: CASSSLGGEYNEQFF

V gene: TRBV4-2
J gene: TRBJ2-5
CDR3 protein: CASSQEGKGGSGETQYF

V gene: TRBV29-1
J gene: TRBJ1-2
CDR3 protein: CSVEDPRTGHPSGYTF

V gene: TRBV5-8
J gene: TRBJ1-4
CDR3 protein: CASSLEGRGHEKLFF

V gene: TRBV7-9
J gene: TRBJ2-5
CDR3 protein: CASSRPGAPETQYF